Following are 3 T cell receptor beta chains from one sample sequenced in a study of post-analysis software for immune sequencing data. Unique-molecular-identifier-tagged TCR beta cDNA libraries were used. TCRdb reprocessed the PCR reads via MiXCR and lists one record per CDR3 protein. This table has 650,000 to 900,000 distinct CDR3 sequences, around 45% appearing once. The antigens of these receptors remain unknown. Study-wide points: With TRBV5-6, TRBV5-1 and TRBV20-1 included, 4 or 5 TRBV segments were more frequent in patients than in controls.

Sequences were obtained from blood. The receptors stem from a girl aged 10 to 17 with multiple sclerosis.

The CDR3 here is CASSQISGRGSVGYTF. As DNA, the CDR3 is TGTGCCAGCAGCCAGATATCGGGACGGGGGAGTGTTGGCTACACCTTC. J is TRBJ1-2 and V is TRBV7-3; TRBD1 might be the D (5 bases). The CDR3 has 16 amino acids. Germline V gene lookup returns CDR1 SGHTA and CDR2 FQGTGA. The V end lost 5 bases, the J end lost 7 bases, and 23 bases lay between the germline ends. Using reference TRBV7-3 and TRBJ1-2 for the parts outside the CDR3, the full variable domain is GAGVSQTPSNKVTEKGKYVELRCDPISGHTALYWYRQSLGQGPEFLIYFQGTGAADDSGLPNDRFFAVRPEGSVSTLKIQRTERGDSAVYLCASSQISGRGSVGYTFGSGTRLTVV.

The chain recombines TRBV20-1 with TRBJ2-5; 12 bases agree with TRBD2. The V segment lost 5 bases and the J segment 3 bases; nucleotides outside the gene matches: 1. Germline values: CDR1 DFQATT, CDR2 SNEGSKA (reference sequence). CDR3 size: 13 residues. CDR3 residues: CSAWTSGKETQYF. The CDR3 nucleotides are TGCAGTGCTTGGACTAGCGGGAAAGAGACCCAGTACTTC.

The V gene is TRBV15, the J gene TRBJ1-1; possible D gene TRBD1, 6 bases. The ends were cut back, 0 bases at V and 2 bases at J, with 10 bases in the middle. Looked up from germline, CDR1 is LNHNV and CDR2 is YYDKDF (reference sequence). This CDR3 has 15 amino acids. CDR3 protein: CATSRDRGLNTEAFF. In nucleotides, the CDR3 is TGTGCCACCAGCAGAGACAGGGGACTAAACACTGAAGCTTTCTTT.